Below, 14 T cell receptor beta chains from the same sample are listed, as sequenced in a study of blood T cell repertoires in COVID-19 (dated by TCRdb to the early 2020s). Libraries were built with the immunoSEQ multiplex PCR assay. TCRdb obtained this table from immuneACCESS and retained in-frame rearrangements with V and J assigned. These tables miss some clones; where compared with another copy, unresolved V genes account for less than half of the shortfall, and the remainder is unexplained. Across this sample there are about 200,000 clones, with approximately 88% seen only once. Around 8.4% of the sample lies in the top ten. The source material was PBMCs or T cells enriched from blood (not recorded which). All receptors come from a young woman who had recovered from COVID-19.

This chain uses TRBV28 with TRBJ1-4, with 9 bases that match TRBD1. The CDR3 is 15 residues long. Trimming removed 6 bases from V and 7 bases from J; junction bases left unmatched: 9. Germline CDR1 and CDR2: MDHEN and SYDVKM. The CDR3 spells CASSPGDRAGEKLFF. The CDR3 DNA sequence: TGTGCCAGCAGCCCTGGGGACAGGGCGGGTGAAAAACTGTTTTTT.

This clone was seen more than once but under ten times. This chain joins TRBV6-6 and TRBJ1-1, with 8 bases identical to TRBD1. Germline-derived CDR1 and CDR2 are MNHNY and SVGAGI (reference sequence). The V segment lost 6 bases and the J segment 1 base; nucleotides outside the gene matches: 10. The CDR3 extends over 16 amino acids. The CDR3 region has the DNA TGTGCCAGCAGGCCCGGAGCAGGGGGCGCGAACACTGAAGCTTTCTTT. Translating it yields CASRPGAGGANTEAFF.

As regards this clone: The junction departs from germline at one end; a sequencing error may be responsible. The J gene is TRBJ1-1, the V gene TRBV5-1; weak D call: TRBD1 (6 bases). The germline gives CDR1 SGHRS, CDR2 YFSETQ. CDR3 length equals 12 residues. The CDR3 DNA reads TGCGCCAGCAGCTTGGATCCGGGACAACAGGACTTT. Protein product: CASSLDPGQQDF.

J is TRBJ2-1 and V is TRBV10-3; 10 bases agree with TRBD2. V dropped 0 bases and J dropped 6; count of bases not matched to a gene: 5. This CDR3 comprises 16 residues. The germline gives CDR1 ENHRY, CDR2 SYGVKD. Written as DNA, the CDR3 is TGTGCCATCAGTGAGTCGCTCAGCGGGGGGGCCAATGAGCAGTTCTTC. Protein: CAISESLSGGANEQFF.

The chain's CDR3 is CASTGWAREYF. The CDR3 nucleotides are TGTGCCAGCACGGGGTGGGCGCGGGAGTATTTT. This chain links TRBV28 with TRBJ2-3; possibly TRBD2 for D (5 bases). CDR1 is MDHEN, CDR2 SYDVKM, per germline. V lost 7 bases to trimming and J lost 13 bases, with 15 bases between them. This CDR3 contains 11 residues.

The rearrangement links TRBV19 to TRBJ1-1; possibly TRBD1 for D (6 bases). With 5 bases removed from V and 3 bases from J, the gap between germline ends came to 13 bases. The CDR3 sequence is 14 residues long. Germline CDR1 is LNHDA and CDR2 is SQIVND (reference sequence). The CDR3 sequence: CASSFQGLYTEAFF. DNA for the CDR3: TGTGCCAGTAGTTTCCAGGGGCTGTACACTGAAGCTTTCTTT.

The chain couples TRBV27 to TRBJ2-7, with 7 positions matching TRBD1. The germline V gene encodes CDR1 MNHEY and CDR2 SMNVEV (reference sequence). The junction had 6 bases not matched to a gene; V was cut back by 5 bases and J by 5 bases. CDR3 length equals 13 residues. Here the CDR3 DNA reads TGTGCCAGCAGTACGGGACAGCTCAACGAGCAGTACTTC. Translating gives CASSTGQLNEQYF.

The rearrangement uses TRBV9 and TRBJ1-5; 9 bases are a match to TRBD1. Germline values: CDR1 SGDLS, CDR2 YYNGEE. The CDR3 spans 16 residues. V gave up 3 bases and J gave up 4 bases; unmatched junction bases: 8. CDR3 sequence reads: CASSAGQGSWNQPQHF. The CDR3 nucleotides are TGTGCCAGCAGCGCAGGACAGGGGAGTTGGAATCAGCCCCAGCATTTT.

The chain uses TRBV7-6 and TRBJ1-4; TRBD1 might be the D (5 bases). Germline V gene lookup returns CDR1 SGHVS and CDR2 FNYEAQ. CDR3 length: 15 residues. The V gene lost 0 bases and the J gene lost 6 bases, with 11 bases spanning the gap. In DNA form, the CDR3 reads TGTGCCAGCAGCTTAGCTGGGCAGGGCTATGAAAAACTGTTTTTT. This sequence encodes CASSLAGQGYEKLFF.

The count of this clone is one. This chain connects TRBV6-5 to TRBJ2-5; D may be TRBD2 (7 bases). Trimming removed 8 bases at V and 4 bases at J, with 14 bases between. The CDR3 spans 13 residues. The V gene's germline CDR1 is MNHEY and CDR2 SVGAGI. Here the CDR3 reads CASFGGGRETQYF. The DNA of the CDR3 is TGTGCCAGCTTTGGGGGGGGGCGAGAGACCCAGTACTTC.

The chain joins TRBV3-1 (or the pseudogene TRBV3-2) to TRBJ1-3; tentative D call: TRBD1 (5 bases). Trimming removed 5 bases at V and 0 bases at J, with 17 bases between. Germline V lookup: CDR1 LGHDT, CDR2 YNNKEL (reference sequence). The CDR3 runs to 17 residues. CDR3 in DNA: TGTGCCAGCAGCATTTTCCCTCTAACAGGCTCTGGAAACACCATATATTTT. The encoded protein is CASSIFPLTGSGNTIYF.

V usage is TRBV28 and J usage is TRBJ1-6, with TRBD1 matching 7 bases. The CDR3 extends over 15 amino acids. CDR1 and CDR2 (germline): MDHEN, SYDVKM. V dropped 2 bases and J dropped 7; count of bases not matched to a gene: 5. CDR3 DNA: TGTGCCAGCAGTTTACCCCAGGGGGAAAATTCACCCCTCCACTTT. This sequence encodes CASSLPQGENSPLHF.

The CDR3 nucleotides read TGTGCCAGCAGCTTTTTTCGGACAGGGTTGAATAGTGTAGAGACCCAGTACTTC. This translates into CASSFFRTGLNSVETQYF. The chain links TRBV11-2 to TRBJ2-5; 8 nucleotides line up with TRBD1. The J segment lost 4 bases and the V segment lost 3 bases, leaving 16 bases of the junction unmatched. Germline V gene sequence: CDR1 SGHAT, CDR2 FQNNGV. The length of the CDR3 is 18 residues.

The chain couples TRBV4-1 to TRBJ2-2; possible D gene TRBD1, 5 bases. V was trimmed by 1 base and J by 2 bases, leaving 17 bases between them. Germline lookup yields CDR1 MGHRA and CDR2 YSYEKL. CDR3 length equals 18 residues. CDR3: CASSQGPWGRKNTGELFF. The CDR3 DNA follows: TGCGCCAGCAGCCAAGGCCCCTGGGGCAGGAAAAACACCGGGGAGCTGTTTTTT.